The entry below describes one T cell receptor (beta chain). This clonotype was observed at least ten times. It has no known antigen specificity. Nothing much larger sits one base from this clone, and base qualities are not available. This entry is derived from a study of Graves' ophthalmopathy and Graves' hyperthyroidism listed by TCRdb under 2018. At the level of the whole study: A patient counted as having stable hyperthyroidism if there was no progression to ophthalmopathy within 18 months of follow-up. Once sampling was done, hyperthyroidism patients were given methimazole at a starting dose of 30 mg daily, while ophthalmopathy patients were given high-dose intravenous methylprednisolone. In total, over 130 blood samples were TCR-sequenced: around 42 ophthalmopathy, approximately 80 hyperthyroidism and about 17 hyperthyroidism-to-ophthalmopathy patients. T-cell repertoires of thyroid tissue and blood were compared in over 5 hyperthyroidism patients. The study used TCR beta repertoire signatures to distinguish Graves' ophthalmopathy from Graves' hyperthyroidism and to predict progression to ophthalmopathy. An independent validation cohort comprised 18 hyperthyroidism patients and roughly 15 patients who later progressed from hyperthyroidism to ophthalmopathy. To explore V-J signatures that distinguish ophthalmopathy from hyperthyroidism, a discovery set of around 100 patients was enrolled, made up of 43 with ophthalmopathy and some 56 with stable hyperthyroidism.

Paper-wide results and their limitations: In validation, the model predicted ophthalmopathy progression with about 64% sensitivity and roughly 72% specificity; some 13 predicted patients were CT-confirmed with GO in a median of approximately 6.5 months. Most expanded thyroid clonotypes with frequency above 0.001 were also detected in blood, suggesting blood repertoires may reflect the thyroid immune response. Sample size was not statistically predetermined, and group allocation was not concealed from the investigators. In cross-validation, the 13-signature model distinguished ophthalmopathy from stable hyperthyroidism with about 90% sensitivity and 81.08% specificity, while in the test set the corresponding values were about 80% and 75%.

Hyperthyroidism patients were newly diagnosed, with disease duration under 2 months, and aged 18 to 65 years. Patients with other autoimmune diseases, uncontrolled infections, pregnancy or lactation were excluded. Diagnosis was based on clinical symptoms, serum thyroxine, TRAb, thyroid ultrasound and orbital computed tomography. Trizol reagent was used to extract the total RNA, and its quality was then checked on an Agilent 2100 Bioanalyzer. Trimming takes 3 bases from V and 0 bases from J, and the germline ends sit 9 bases apart. The CDR3 numbers 15 residues from cysteine through phenylalanine. Left in the record is the CDR3 DNA by itself, 45 bases read in frame from the first base. The CDR1 and CDR2 encoded by the germline V gene (reference sequence) are DFQATT and SNEGSKA. For repertoire sequencing, the TCR beta CDR3 regions were amplified from RNA transcripts. HTBI primers and the Qiagen OneStep RT-PCR kit were used in a first-round RT-PCR, which was followed by a second-round multiplex PCR, size selection and purification. Libraries were sequenced paired-end with 100 bp reads on an Illumina HiSeq2000. On the study's bioinformatics: SOAPnuke was used to process the reads, removing any read that contained adapters or uncalled bases, had a mean Phred below 15, or lacked an exact match to the constant primer or identifier. COPE v1.2.5 was used to merge high-quality paired reads. Each unique nucleotide sequence was defined as a clonotype, and clonotypes were aligned to IMGT TRB V, D and J references with MiTCR v1.1. Analysis was restricted to V-J combinations with a frequency above 0.0001, which covered roughly 99% of repertoires. A TCR clonal expansion and chaos score per V-J combination was defined as the ratio of F50 clonal expansion to chaos observed in the TCRdist matrix. Welch's t-statistics and random forest were used to reduce features to approximately 13 V-J combinations, which were fed into a naive Bayes classifier. Thyroid-blood repertoire similarity was quantified with the Morisita-Horn index. TCRdb reworked the public reads: Q25 trimming with fastp, MiXCR clone assembly, productive beta chains retained. Each CDR3 protein gets just one entry, which takes the most common genes and DNA from the rows behind it. V and J calls and clone size were set by TCRdb, not the authors. The sample table lists around 1.1 million distinct CDR3 sequences, about 36% of them with a count of one. The ten largest clones add up to roughly 10% of the sample.

The sequencing input was peripheral blood or thyroid tissue (not recorded which). The V gene is TRBV20-1 and the J gene is TRBJ2-6, with the D gene uncertain. The TCR comes from an adult man with Graves' hyperthyroidism. The nucleotides read TGCAGTGCTAGTCTTTGGGCCTCTGGGGCCAACGTCCTGACTTTC. This translates into CSASLWASGANVLTF.